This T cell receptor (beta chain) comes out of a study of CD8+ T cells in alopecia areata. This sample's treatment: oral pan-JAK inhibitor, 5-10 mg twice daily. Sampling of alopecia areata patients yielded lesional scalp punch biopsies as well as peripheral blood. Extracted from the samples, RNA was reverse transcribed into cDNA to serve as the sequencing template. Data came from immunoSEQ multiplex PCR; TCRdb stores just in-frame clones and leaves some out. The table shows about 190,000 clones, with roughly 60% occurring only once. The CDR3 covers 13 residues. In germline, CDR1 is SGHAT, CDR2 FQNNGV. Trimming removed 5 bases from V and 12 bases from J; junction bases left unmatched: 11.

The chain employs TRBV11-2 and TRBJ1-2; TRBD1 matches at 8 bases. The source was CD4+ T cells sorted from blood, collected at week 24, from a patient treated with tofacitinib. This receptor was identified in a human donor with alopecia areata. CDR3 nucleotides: TGTGCCAGCAGCACGATCCCGACAGGGGCGGACACCTTC. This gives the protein CASSTIPTGADTF.